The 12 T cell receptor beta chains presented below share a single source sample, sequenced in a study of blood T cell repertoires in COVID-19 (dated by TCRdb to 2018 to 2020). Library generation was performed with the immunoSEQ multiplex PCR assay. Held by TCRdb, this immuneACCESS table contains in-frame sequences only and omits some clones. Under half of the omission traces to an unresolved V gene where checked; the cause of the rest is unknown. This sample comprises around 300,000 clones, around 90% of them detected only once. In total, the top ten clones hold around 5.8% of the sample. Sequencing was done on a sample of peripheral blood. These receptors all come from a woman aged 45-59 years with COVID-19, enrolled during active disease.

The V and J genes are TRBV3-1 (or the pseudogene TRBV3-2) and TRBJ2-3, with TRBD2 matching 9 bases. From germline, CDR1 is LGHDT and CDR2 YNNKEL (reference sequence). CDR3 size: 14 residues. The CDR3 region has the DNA TGTGCTACGGGCGGCGGGAGGGCCTCAGATACGCAGTATTTT. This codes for CATGGGRASDTQYF.

CDR3 region: CASSGYRDRVSNEQFF. DNA for the CDR3: TGTGCCAGCAGCGGTTACCGGGACAGGGTTAGTAATGAGCAGTTCTTC. The chain is built from TRBV5-6 and TRBJ2-1; 9 bases map to TRBD1. Germline CDR1 is SGHDT and CDR2 is YYEEEE. V shed 4 bases, J shed 7 bases, and the junction held 12 bases outside the gene matches. The CDR3 spans 16 residues. Using reference TRBV5-6 and TRBJ2-1 for the parts outside the CDR3, the full variable domain is DAGVTQSPTHLIKTRGQQVTLRCSPKSGHDTVSWYQQALGQGPQFIFQYYEEEERQRGNFPDRFSGHQFPNYSSELNVNALLLGDSALYLCASSGYRDRVSNEQFFGPGTRLTVL.

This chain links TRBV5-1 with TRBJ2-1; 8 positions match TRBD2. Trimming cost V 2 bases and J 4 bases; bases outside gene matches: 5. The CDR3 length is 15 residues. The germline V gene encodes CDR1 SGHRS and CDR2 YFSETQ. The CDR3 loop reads CASSLEAGEYNEQFF. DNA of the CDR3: TGCGCCAGCAGCTTAGAAGCGGGAGAGTACAATGAGCAGTTCTTC.

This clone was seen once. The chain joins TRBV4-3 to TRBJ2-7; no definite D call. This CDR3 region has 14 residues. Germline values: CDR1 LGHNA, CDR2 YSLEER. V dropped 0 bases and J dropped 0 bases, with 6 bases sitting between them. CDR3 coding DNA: TGCGCCAGCAGCCAAGATAGAGCCTCCTACGAGCAGTACTTC. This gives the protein CASSQDRASYEQYF.

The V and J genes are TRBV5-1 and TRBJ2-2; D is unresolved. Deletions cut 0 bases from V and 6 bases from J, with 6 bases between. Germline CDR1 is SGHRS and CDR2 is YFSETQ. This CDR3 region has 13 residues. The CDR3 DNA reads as TGCGCCAGCAGCTTGGTAGTTGCCGGGGAGCTGTTTTTT. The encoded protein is CASSLVVAGELFF.

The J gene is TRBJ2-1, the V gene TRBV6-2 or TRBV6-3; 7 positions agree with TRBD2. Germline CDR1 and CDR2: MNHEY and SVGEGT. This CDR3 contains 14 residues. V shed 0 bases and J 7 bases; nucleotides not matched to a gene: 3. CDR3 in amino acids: CASSYSWGGNEQFF. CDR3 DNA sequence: TGTGCCAGCAGTTACTCGTGGGGGGGGAATGAGCAGTTCTTC.

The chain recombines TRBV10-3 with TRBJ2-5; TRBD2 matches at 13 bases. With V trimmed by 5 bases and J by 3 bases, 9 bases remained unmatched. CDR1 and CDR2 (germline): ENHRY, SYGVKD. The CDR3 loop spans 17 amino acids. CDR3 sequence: CAISQRGLAGEEETQYF. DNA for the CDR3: TGTGCCATCAGTCAAAGAGGACTAGCGGGAGAAGAAGAGACCCAGTACTTC.

For the CDR3, the DNA is TGCGCCAGCAGCTCCGGACTAGCGGGAGTTGGGCAAGGGGAGCAGTTCTTC. Its protein product is CASSSGLAGVGQGEQFF. The chain links TRBV5-1 to TRBJ2-1, with TRBD2 matching 13 bases. The length of the CDR3 is 17 residues. V lost 3 bases and J lost 10; bases outside the gene matches: 13. CDR1 and CDR2 from the germline V gene are SGHRS and YFSETQ.

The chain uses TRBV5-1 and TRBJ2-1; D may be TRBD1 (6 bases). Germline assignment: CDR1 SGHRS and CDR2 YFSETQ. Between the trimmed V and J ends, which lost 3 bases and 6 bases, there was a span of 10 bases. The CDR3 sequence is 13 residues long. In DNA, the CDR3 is TGCGCCAGCAGCTATCAAGGGGGCAATGAGCAGTTCTTC. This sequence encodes CASSYQGGNEQFF. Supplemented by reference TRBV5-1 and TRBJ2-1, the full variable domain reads KAGVTQTPRYLIKTRGQQVTLSCSPISGHRSVSWYQQTPGQGLQFLFEYFSETQRNKGNFPGRFSGRQFSNSRSEMNVSTLELGDSALYLCASSYQGGNEQFFGPGTRLTVL.

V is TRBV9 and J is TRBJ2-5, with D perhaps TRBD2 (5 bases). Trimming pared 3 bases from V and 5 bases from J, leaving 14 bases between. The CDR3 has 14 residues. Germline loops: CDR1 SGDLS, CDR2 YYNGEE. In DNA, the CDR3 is TGTGCCAGCAGCGCCGGATGGGAGTCGGAGACCCAGTACTTC. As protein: CASSAGWESETQYF.

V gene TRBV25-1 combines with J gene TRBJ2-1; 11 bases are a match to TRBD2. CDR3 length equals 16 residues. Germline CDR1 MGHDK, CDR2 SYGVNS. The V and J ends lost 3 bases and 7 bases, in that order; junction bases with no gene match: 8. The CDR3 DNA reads TGTGCCAGCAGTGAGATAGCGGGAGGGCCGTATAATGAGCAGTTCTTC. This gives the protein CASSEIAGGPYNEQFF.

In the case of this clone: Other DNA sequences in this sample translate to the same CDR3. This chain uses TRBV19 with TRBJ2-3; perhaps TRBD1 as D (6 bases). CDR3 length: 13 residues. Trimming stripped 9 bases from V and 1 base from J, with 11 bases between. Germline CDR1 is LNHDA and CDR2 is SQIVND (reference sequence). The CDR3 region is CASSNRGTDTQYF. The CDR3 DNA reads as TGTGCCAGCAGCAACAGGGGCACAGATACGCAGTATTTT.